This paragraph covers one T cell receptor (beta chain) sequence. The antigen is not known. This record comes from a study of vaccination and CD4 T cells after COVID-19. The V gene's germline CDR1 is SGHNT and CDR2 YYREEE (reference sequence). Trimming took 3 bases from V and 2 from J; bases not matched to a gene: 7. The CDR3 length is 16 residues. The Oncomine TCR Beta short-read assay generated sequence data from the DNA of cultured CD4+ T cells. TCRdb ran MiXCR on the PCR reads and lists one entry per CDR3 protein. The table records roughly 4,100 distinct CDR3 sequences, less than 55% of them present only once. The sample's treatment: approximately nine-day PBMC culture with coronavirus spike peptide pools or control peptides (ViraFEST assay).

Material for sequencing was CD4+ T cells from blood, cultured in vitro. The source is a human donor who had recovered from COVID-19. The V and J genes are TRBV5-4 and TRBJ2-5; 10 bases match TRBD2. The CDR3, as DNA: TGTGCCAGCAGCTCCCGACTAGCGGGTGAACAAGAGACCCAGTACTTC. This translates into CASSSRLAGEQETQYF.